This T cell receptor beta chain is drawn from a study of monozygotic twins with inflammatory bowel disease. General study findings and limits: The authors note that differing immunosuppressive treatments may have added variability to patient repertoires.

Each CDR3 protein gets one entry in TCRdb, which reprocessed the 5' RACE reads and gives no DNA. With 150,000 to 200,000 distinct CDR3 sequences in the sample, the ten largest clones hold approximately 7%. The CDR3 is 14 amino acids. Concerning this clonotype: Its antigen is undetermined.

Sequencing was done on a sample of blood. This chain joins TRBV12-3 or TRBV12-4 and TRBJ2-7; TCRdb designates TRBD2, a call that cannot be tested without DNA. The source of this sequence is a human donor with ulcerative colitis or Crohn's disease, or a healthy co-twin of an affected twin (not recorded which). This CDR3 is CASTILAGNYEQYF.